What follows are 4 T cell receptor beta chains derived from one specimen sequenced in a study of blood T cell repertoires in COVID-19. Produced via immunoSEQ multiplex PCR; TCRdb's table is partial and in-frame only. The sample lists over 300,000 clones, approximately 85% occurring once. The sample comprised PBMCs or T cells enriched from blood (not recorded which). Source of these receptors: a man aged 30 to 39 who had recovered from COVID-19.

J is TRBJ1-1 and V is TRBV7-2; D is ambiguous. CDR3 size: 15 residues. Germline values: CDR1 SGHTA, CDR2 FQGNSA. The V end was cut by 2 bases, the J end by 3 bases, with 13 bases between. CDR3 sequence: CASSLKSGLDTEAFF. The CDR3 bases are TGTGCCAGCAGCTTAAAGTCAGGTTTGGACACTGAAGCTTTCTTT.

This clone was found once. V is TRBV7-9 and J is TRBJ2-2, with D possibly matching TRBD2 (5 bases). The germline CDR1 and CDR2 sequences are SEHNR and FQNEAQ (reference sequence). The CDR3 totals 12 residues. As DNA, the CDR3 is TGTGTTTTCAGTGAGGGCACCGGGGAGCTGTTTTTT. It translates to CVFSEGTGELFF.

The chain uses TRBV7-3 and TRBJ2-1; maybe TRBD1 (7 bases). CDR1 and CDR2 (germline): SGHTA, FQGTGA. The V end lost 5 bases, the J end lost 7 bases, and 15 bases lay between the germline ends. The CDR3 covers 14 residues. Here the CDR3 reads CASSPSTGRNEQFF. CDR3 DNA: TGTGCCAGCAGCCCATCGACAGGGAGGAATGAGCAGTTCTTC.

This clone was found once. The chain uses TRBV9 and TRBJ1-1; 11 bases map to TRBD1. Germline V gene sequence: CDR1 SGDLS, CDR2 YYNGEE. The V gene end was trimmed by 3 bases and the J gene end by 4 bases; junction bases not matched to a gene: 5. This CDR3 has 15 residues. In DNA, the CDR3 is TGTGCCAGCAGCGCCTTGGGACAGGGGGGCACTGAAGCTTTCTTT. Protein sequence: CASSALGQGGTEAFF.